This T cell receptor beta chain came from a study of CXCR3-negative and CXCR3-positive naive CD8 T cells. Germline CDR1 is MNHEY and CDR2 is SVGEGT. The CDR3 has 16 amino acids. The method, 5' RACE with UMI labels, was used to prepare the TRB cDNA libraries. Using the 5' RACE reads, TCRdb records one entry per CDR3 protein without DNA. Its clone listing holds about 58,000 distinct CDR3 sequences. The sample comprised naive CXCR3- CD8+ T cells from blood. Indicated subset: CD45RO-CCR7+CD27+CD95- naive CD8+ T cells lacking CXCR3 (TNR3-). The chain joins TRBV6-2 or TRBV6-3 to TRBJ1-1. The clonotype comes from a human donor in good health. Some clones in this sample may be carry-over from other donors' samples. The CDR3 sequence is CASSYSGSLGFTEAFF.